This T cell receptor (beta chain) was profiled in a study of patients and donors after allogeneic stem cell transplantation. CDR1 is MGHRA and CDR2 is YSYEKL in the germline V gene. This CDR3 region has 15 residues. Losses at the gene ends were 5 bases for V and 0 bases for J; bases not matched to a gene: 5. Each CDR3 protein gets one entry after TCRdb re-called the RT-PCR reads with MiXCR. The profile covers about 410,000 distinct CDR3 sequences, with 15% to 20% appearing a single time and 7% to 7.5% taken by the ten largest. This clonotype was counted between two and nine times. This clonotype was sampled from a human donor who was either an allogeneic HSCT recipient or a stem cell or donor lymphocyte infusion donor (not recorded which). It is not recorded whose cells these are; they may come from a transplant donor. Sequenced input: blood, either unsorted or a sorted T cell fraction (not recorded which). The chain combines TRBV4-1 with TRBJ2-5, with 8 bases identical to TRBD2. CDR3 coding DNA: TGCGCCAGCAGCAGACTAGCGACCGACCAAGAGACCCAGTACTTC. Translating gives CASSRLATDQETQYF.